Listed here are 22 T cell receptor beta chains from one sample, sequenced in a study of OX40 agonist ivuxolimab in advanced cancers. Profiling relied on immunoSEQ multiplex PCR, and the TCRdb table lists in-frame clones only, not all of them. Of just over 40,000 clones detected, about 91% appear once; the ten largest clones hold roughly a quarter. Sequencing used CD4+ or CD8+ T cells sorted from blood, obtained in a trial of the OX40 agonist ivuxolimab. The receptors come from an adult with an advanced solid tumor such as melanoma, head and neck, liver or kidney cancer.

The chain employs TRBV19 and TRBJ2-1; D may be TRBD2 (6 bases). V was cut by 4 bases and J by 5 bases, with 18 bases left in between. This CDR3 region has 16 residues. Germline CDR1 is LNHDA and CDR2 is SQIVND (reference sequence). The CDR3 loop reads CASSTIREPHDNEQFF. Written as DNA, the CDR3 is TGTGCCAGTAGTACCATTCGGGAGCCCCACGACAATGAGCAGTTCTTC.

The chain recombines TRBV30 with TRBJ2-5, with 8 bases identical to TRBD2. Germline CDR1 GTSNPN, CDR2 SVGIG (reference sequence). The CDR3 is 13 residues long. V trimming: 3 bases; J trimming: 4 bases; junction bases outside the gene matches: 4. The CDR3 is CAWRTLAGETQYF. The CDR3 DNA follows: TGTGCCTGGAGAACTCTAGCGGGAGAGACCCAGTACTTC.

V gene TRBV7-9 combines with J gene TRBJ2-1, with TRBD1 as a possible D gene (6 bases). Germline CDR1 reads SEHNR; CDR2 reads FQNEAQ (reference sequence). The CDR3 spans 15 residues. The V end lost 5 bases, the J end lost 8 bases, and 19 bases lay between the germline ends. The DNA of the CDR3 is TGTGCCAGCAGCCCGAGGGGGTATGTTTCCCATGAGCAGTTCTTC. This encodes CASSPRGYVSHEQFF. The variable domain in full, completed from reference TRBV7-9 and TRBJ2-1, reads DTGVSQNPRHKITKRGQNVTFRCDPISEHNRLYWYRQTLGQGPEFLTYFQNEAQLEKSRLLSDRFSAERPKGSFSTLEIQRTEQGDSAMYLCASSPRGYVSHEQFFGPGTRLTVL.

The chain recombines TRBV2 with TRBJ2-7, with 8 bases aligning to TRBD1. V gave up 1 base and J gave up 3 bases; unmatched junction bases: 5. Looked up from germline, CDR1 is SNHLY and CDR2 is FYNNEI. This CDR3 is 15 amino acids long. The CDR3 DNA is TGTGCCAGCAGTGAAGGGACAGGGCCGCTCTACGAGCAGTACTTC. Translating gives CASSEGTGPLYEQYF.

The V gene is TRBV27, the J gene TRBJ2-1; D is possibly TRBD2 (5 bases). Germline CDR1 reads MNHEY; CDR2 reads SMNVEV (reference sequence). V was clipped by 3 bases and J by 2 bases, with 11 bases between them. This CDR3 is 15 amino acids long. The CDR3, as DNA: TGTGCCAGCAGTTTGGACTTTTCCCCCTACAATGAGCAGTTCTTC. Translation: CASSLDFSPYNEQFF.

The rearrangement links TRBV5-5 to TRBJ2-7; 7 bases fit TRBD1. The ends lost 4 bases at V and 2 bases at J; junction bases unmatched: 9. The CDR3 runs to 15 residues. Germline V lookup: CDR1 SGHKS, CDR2 YYEKEE (reference sequence). The CDR3 here is CASSKGQILAYEQYF. In nucleotides, the CDR3 is TGTGCCAGCAGCAAGGGACAGATTCTGGCCTACGAGCAGTACTTC.

The chain has TRBV5-8 and TRBJ1-1; tentatively, D is TRBD1 (5 bases). V was pared by 0 bases and J by 1 base, with 7 bases between. This CDR3 comprises 14 residues. Germline values: CDR1 SGHTS, CDR2 YDEGEE. The CDR3 DNA sequence: TGTGCCAGCAGCTTGGCAGGGTGGAACACTGAAGCTTTCTTT. It is translated as CASSLAGWNTEAFF.

The chain recombines TRBV28 with TRBJ2-1, with a possible D match to TRBD2 (6 bases). Germline lookup yields CDR1 MDHEN and CDR2 SYDVKM. This CDR3 contains 16 residues. V was trimmed by 6 bases and J by 0 bases, leaving 15 bases between them. CDR3 residues: CASSLLGGSSYNEQFF. CDR3 in DNA: TGTGCCAGCAGCCTCTTGGGAGGAAGCTCCTACAATGAGCAGTTCTTC.

In its sample, this clone was seen many times. The V call is TRBV2, the J call TRBJ2-1, with D perhaps matching TRBD1 (5 bases). In germline, CDR1 is SNHLY, CDR2 FYNNEI. V gave up 0 bases and J gave up 1 base, with 10 bases separating them. The CDR3 sequence is 16 residues long. The CDR3 bases are TGTGCCAGCAGTGAAGCGGAGACAGCATCCTACAATGAGCAGTTCTTC. Its translation is CASSEAETASYNEQFF.

The rearrangement joins TRBV11-2 to TRBJ2-1, with 10 nucleotides matching TRBD2. Trimming cost V 0 bases and J 8 bases; bases outside gene matches: 7. In germline, CDR1 is SGHAT, CDR2 FQNNGV. The CDR3 totals 16 residues. CDR3 nucleotide sequence: TGTGCCAGCAGCTTAGATCTAGCGGGAGAGGCGGATGAGCAGTTCTTC. It yields the protein CASSLDLAGEADEQFF. The whole variable domain, remainder taken from reference TRBV11-2 and TRBJ2-1, is EAGVAQSPRYKIIEKRQSVAFWCNPISGHATLYWYQQILGQGPKLLIQFQNNGVVDDSQLPKDRFSAERLKGVDSTLKIQPAKLEDSAVYLCASSLDLAGEADEQFFGPGTRLTVL.

The chain is built from TRBV1 and TRBJ1-1. TRBV1 is termed a pseudogene. CDR3 size: 17 residues. The DNA of the CDR3 is TGCACCAGCAGCCATCAACGATCCCCCGAGGTGAACACTGAAGCTTTCTTT. It encodes CTSSHQRSPEVNTEAFF.

This chain links TRBV6-5 with TRBJ2-3; D unclear. Germline values: CDR1 MNHEY, CDR2 SVGAGI. This CDR3 region has 11 residues. V was clipped by 6 bases and J by 2 bases, with 3 bases between them. The chain's CDR3 is CASSHTDTQYF. For the CDR3, the DNA is TGTGCCAGCAGCCACACAGATACGCAGTATTTT.

The chain employs TRBV6-5 and TRBJ2-3; D is possibly TRBD2 (5 bases). V was pared by 8 bases and J by 3 bases, with 18 bases between. The length of the CDR3 is 15 residues. Germline CDR1 reads MNHEY; CDR2 reads SVGAGI. CDR3 bases: TGTGCCAGCGGGGAGCTCCCGGCTGCAACAGATACGCAGTATTTT. Translating it yields CASGELPAATDTQYF.

This chain links TRBV19 with TRBJ1-1, with D possibly TRBD1 on 5 matching bases. Per the germline V gene, CDR1 is LNHDA and CDR2 is SQIVND (reference sequence). Trimming removed 9 bases from V and 4 bases from J, with 12 bases in between. CDR3 length equals 12 residues. CDR3 sequence (DNA): TGTGCCAGCACGCAGGGCGGCACTGAAGCTTTCTTT. This codes for CASTQGGTEAFF.

J is TRBJ2-2 and V is TRBV2, with 10 positions matching TRBD1. CDR3 length: 17 residues. V was clipped by 6 bases and J by 3 bases; unmatched bases: 10. The germline V gene encodes CDR1 SNHLY and CDR2 FYNNEI. This CDR3 reads CASSSPPGTGDTGELFF. CDR3 coding DNA: TGTGCCAGCAGCTCTCCCCCGGGGACAGGGGACACCGGGGAGCTGTTTTTT.

The rearrangement uses TRBV27 and TRBJ2-7, with a tentative D call TRBD2 (6 bases). Germline assignment: CDR1 MNHEY and CDR2 SMNVEV (reference sequence). The CDR3 loop spans 14 amino acids. The ends were cut back, 4 bases at V and 3 bases at J, with 13 bases in the middle. In DNA, the CDR3 is TGTGCCAGCAGTTACTCGGGAGCAGGCTACGAGCAGTACTTC. Translation: CASSYSGAGYEQYF.

This chain uses TRBV28 with TRBJ1-4; D remains ambiguous. V lost 6 bases, J lost 8 bases, and 19 bases lay in between. CDR3 length: 15 residues. Germline lookup yields CDR1 MDHEN and CDR2 SYDVKM. The CDR3 DNA is TGTGCCAGCAGCCCCTTCCGAGGGATAGGGGAAAAACTGTTTTTT. It encodes CASSPFRGIGEKLFF. Full variable domain (missing parts from reference TRBV28 and TRBJ1-4): DVKVTQSSRYLVKRTGEKVFLECVQDMDHENMFWYRQDPGLGLRLIYFSYDVKMKEKGDIPEGYSVSREKKERFSLILESASTNQTSMYLCASSPFRGIGEKLFFGSGTQLSVL.

This chain links TRBV7-9 with TRBJ2-1; 12 nucleotides line up with TRBD2. The trim removed 4 bases at V and 4 bases at J, leaving 5 bases unmatched. The germline V gene encodes CDR1 SEHNR and CDR2 FQNEAQ (reference sequence). The CDR3 is 16 residues long. In nucleotides, the CDR3 is TGTGCCAGCAGCTCCGGGACTAGCGGGCTGTACAATGAGCAGTTCTTC. It is translated as CASSSGTSGLYNEQFF.

This chain links TRBV30 with TRBJ2-7, with a possible D match to TRBD2 (6 bases). From germline, CDR1 is GTSNPN and CDR2 SVGIG (reference sequence). This CDR3 contains 14 residues. Trimming removed 2 bases from V and 2 bases from J, with 13 bases in between. The CDR3 DNA reads as TGTGCCTGGAGTTGGGGGGTTGGGACCTACGAGCAGTACTTC. It encodes CAWSWGVGTYEQYF.

The DNA of the CDR3 is TGTGCCAGCAATTCGGACAGAACAACCTACAATGAGCAGTTCTTC. This encodes CASNSDRTTYNEQFF. V and J are TRBV11-2 and TRBJ2-1; TRBD1 might be the D (6 bases). The CDR3 runs 15 residues. Trimming took 7 bases from V and 2 from J, leaving 15 bases between them. CDR1 and CDR2 from the germline V gene are SGHAT and FQNNGV.

The rearrangement joins TRBV5-1 to TRBJ2-7, with 12 bases identical to TRBD2. Germline trimming cut 3 bases from V and 1 base from J; bases unmatched to any gene: 2. The CDR3 has 15 amino acids. Germline V gene data show CDR1 as SGHRS and CDR2 as YFSETQ. Here the CDR3 reads CASSSGTSGSYEQYF. As DNA, the CDR3 is TGCGCCAGCAGCTCCGGGACTAGCGGGTCCTACGAGCAGTACTTC.

CDR3 protein: CASSSTSGFYNEQFF. Here the CDR3 DNA reads TGTGCCAGCAGTTCGACTAGCGGGTTTTACAATGAGCAGTTCTTC. V and J are TRBV6-5 and TRBJ2-1, with 10 bases fitting TRBD2. Per germline, CDR1 MNHEY and CDR2 SVGAGI. The CDR3 is 15 residues long. Losses at the gene ends were 4 bases for V and 4 bases for J; bases not matched to a gene: 4.